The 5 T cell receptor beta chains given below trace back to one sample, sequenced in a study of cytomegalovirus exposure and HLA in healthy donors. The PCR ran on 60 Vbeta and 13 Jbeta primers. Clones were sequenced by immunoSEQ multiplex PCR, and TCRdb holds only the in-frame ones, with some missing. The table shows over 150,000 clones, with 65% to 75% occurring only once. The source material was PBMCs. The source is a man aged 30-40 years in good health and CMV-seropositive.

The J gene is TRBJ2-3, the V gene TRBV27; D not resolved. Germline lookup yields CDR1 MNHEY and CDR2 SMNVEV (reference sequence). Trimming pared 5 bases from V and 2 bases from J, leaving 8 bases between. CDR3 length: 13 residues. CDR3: CASSQSNTDTQYF. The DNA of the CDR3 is TGTGCCAGCAGTCAGTCGAACACAGATACGCAGTATTTT.

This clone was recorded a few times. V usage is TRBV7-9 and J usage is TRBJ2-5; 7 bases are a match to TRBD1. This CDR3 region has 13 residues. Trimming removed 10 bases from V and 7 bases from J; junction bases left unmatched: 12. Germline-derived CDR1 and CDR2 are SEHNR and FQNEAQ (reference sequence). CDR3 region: CATKTGSEGTQYF. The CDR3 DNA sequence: TGTGCCACCAAGACAGGGTCAGAAGGGACCCAGTACTTC.

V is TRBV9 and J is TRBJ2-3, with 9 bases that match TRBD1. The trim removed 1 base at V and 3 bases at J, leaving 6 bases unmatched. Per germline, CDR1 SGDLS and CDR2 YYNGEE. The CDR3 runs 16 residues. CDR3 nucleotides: TGTGCCAGCAGCGTACAACAGGGGGCTAGGACAGATACGCAGTATTTT. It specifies CASSVQQGARTDTQYF.

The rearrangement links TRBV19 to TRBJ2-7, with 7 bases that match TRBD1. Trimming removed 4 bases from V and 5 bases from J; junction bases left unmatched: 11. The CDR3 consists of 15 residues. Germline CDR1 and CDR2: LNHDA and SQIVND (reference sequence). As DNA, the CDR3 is TGTGCCAGTAGTACGCCGACAGGGTCGTCCGACGAGCAGTACTTC. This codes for CASSTPTGSSDEQYF.

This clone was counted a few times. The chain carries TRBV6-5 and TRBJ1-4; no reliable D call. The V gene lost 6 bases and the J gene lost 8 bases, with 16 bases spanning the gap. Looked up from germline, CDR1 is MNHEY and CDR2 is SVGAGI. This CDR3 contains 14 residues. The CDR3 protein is CASSRQTQGEKLFF. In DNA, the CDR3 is TGTGCCAGCAGCCGACAAACTCAAGGCGAAAAACTGTTTTTT.